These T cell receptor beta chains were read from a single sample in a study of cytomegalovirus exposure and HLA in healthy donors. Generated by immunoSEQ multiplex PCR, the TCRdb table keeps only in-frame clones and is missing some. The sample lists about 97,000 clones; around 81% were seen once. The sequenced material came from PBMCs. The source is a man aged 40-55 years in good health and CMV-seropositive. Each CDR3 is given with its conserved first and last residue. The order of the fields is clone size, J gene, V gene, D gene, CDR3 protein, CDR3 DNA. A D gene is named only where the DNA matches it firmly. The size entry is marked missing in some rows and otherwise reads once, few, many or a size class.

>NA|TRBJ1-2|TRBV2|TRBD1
CASSEEWTGGYTF
TGTGCCAGCAGCGAAGAATGGACAGGGGGCTACACCTTC
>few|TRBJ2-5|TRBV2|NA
CASNREKTQYF
TGTGCCAGCAACCGGGAGAAGACCCAGTACTTC
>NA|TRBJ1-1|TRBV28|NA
CASSLDGIAFF
TGTGCCAGCAGCCTGGACGGGATTGCTTTCTTT
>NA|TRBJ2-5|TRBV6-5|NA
CATEQIETQYF
TGTGCCACGGAGCAGATAGAGACCCAGTACTTC
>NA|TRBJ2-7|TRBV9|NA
CASSVASEQYF
TGTGCCAGCAGCGTAGCTAGCGAGCAGTACTTC
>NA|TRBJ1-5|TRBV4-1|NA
CASSQAVPRGINQPQHF
TGCGCCAGCAGCCAAGCTGTTCCCAGGGGTATCAATCAGCCCCAGCATTTT
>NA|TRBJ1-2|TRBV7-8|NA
CASSLWGRTLRGYGYTF
TGTGCCAGCAGCTTATGGGGGCGGACGCTACGGGGCTATGGCTACACCTTC
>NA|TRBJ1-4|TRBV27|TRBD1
CASSSWTGPNEKLFF
TGTGCCAGCAGTTCCTGGACAGGGCCTAATGAAAAACTGTTTTTT
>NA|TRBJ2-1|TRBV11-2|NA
CASSPFSGNEQFF
TGTGCCAGCAGCCCCTTCTCAGGGAATGAGCAGTTCTTC
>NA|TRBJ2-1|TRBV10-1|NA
CASSEERSSSYNEQFF
TGCGCCAGCAGTGAGGAGCGGTCGAGCTCCTACAATGAGCAGTTCTTC
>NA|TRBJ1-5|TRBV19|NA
CASSMGLRSSNQPQHF
TGTGCCAGTAGTATGGGTCTGCGGTCTAGCAATCAGCCCCAGCATTTT
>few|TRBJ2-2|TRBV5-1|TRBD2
CASSVPSGRTGELFF
TGCGCCAGCAGCGTCCCTAGCGGGAGGACCGGGGAGCTGTTTTTT
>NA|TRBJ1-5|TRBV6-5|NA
CASSNDRENQPQHF
TGTGCCAGCAGTAACGACAGAGAAAATCAGCCCCAGCATTTT
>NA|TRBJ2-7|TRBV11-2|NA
CASSLVVSSYEQYF
TGTGCCAGCAGCTTAGTGGTTAGCTCCTACGAGCAGTACTTC
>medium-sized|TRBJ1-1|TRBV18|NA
CASSRVNTEAFF
TGTGCCAGCTCACGAGTGAACACTGAAGCTTTCTTT
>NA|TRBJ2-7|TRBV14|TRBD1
CASSPLGQGGYEQYF
TGTGCCAGCAGCCCACTGGGACAGGGGGGCTACGAGCAGTACTTC
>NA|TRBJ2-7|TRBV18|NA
CASSPGDGGYEQYF
TGTGCCAGCTCACCAGGGGATGGAGGGTACGAGCAGTACTTC
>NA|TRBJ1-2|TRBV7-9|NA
CASSLAFSNYGYTF
TGTGCCAGCAGCTTAGCGTTTAGTAACTATGGCTACACCTTC
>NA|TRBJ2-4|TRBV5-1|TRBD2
CASSLKGVAGQKNSQYF
TGCGCCAGCAGCTTGAAAGGGGTAGCGGGGCAGAAAAACAGTCAGTACTTC
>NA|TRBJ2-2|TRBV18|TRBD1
CASSPQTGGARSGELFF
TGTGCCAGCTCACCACAGACAGGGGGCGCCCGGTCCGGGGAGCTGTTTTTT
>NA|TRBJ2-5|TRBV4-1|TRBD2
CASSQGLAGQETQYF
TGCGCCAGCAGCCAAGGCCTAGCGGGGCAAGAGACCCAGTACTTC
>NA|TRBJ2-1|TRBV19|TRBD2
CASSPGGVGEQFF
TGTGCCAGTAGTCCCGGGGGGGTGGGGGAGCAGTTCTTC
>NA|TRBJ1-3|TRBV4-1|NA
CASSQPGNTIYF
TGCGCCAGCAGCCAACCGGGTAACACCATATATTTT
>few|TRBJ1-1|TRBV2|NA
CASSEVVPPNTEAFF
TGTGCCAGCAGTGAAGTTGTTCCTCCTAACACTGAAGCTTTCTTT
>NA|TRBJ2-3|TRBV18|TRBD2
CASSPSGGTDTQYF
TGTGCCAGCTCACCTAGCGGGGGGACAGATACGCAGTATTTT
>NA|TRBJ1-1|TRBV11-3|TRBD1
CASSLGTGAEAFF
TGTGCCAGCAGCTTAGGTACAGGGGCTGAAGCTTTCTTT
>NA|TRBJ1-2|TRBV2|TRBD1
CASLWGTGNGYTF
TGTGCCAGCCTCTGGGGGACAGGGAACGGCTACACCTTC
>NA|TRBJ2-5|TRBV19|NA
CASSIDRAGGQETQYF
TGTGCCAGTAGTATAGATAGGGCGGGCGGCCAAGAGACCCAGTACTTC
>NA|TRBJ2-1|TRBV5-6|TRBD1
CASSLVGTGLYNEQFF
TGTGCCAGCAGCTTGGTTGGGACAGGGCTCTACAATGAGCAGTTCTTC
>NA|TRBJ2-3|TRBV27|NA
CASSLGRNTDTQYF
TGTGCCAGCAGTTTGGGCAGAAACACAGATACGCAGTATTTT
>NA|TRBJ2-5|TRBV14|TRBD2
CASSQEWTSGGQETQYF
TGTGCCAGCAGCCAAGAGTGGACTAGCGGGGGCCAAGAGACCCAGTACTTC
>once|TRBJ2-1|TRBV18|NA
CASSPIGERYNEQFF
TGTGCCAGCTCCCCAATAGGGGAACGCTACAATGAGCAGTTCTTC
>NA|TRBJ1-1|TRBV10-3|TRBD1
CAITGTGGPDTEAFF
TGTGCCATCACCGGGACAGGGGGGCCCGACACTGAAGCTTTCTTT
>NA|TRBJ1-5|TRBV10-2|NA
CASSDSNSNQPQHF
TGCGCCAGCAGTGATAGTAATAGCAATCAGCCCCAGCATTTT
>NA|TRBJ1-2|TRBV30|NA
CASEGTPEPPRGFYGYTF
TGTGCCTCAGAGGGGACACCCGAACCTCCACGGGGCTTCTATGGCTACACCTTC
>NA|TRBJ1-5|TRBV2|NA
CASDSYSNQPQHF
TGTGCCAGCGACAGCTATAGCAATCAGCCCCAGCATTTT
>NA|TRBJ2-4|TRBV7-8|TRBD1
CASSGPGQVVKNSQYF
TGTGCCAGCAGCGGACCGGGACAGGTAGTCAAAAACAGTCAGTACTTC
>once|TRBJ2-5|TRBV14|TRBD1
CASSQTGTGGRHFQETQYF
TGTGCCAGCAGCCAGACCGGGACAGGGGGCCGACACTTCCAAGAGACCCAGTACTTC
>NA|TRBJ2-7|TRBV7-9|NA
CASSYRVEQYF
TGTGCCAGCAGCTACAGGGTCGAGCAGTACTTC
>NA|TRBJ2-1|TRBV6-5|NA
CASSYSPGSYNEQFF
TGTGCCAGCAGTTACTCGCCAGGGTCCTACAATGAGCAGTTCTTC
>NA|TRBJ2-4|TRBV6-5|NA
CASRAGSKNIQYF
TGTGCCAGTCGGGCGGGGTCCAAAAACATTCAGTACTTC
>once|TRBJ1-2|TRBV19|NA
CASMAMDGYTF
TGTGCCAGTATGGCAATGGATGGCTACACCTTC
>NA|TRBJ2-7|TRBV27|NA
CASSLPGDSYEQYF
TGTGCCAGCAGTTTACCGGGAGACTCCTACGAGCAGTACTTC
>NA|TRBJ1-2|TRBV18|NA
CASSPAANYGYTF
TGTGCCAGCTCACCAGCAGCTAACTATGGCTACACCTTC
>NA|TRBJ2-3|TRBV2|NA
CASSGGGAGTDTQYF
TGTGCCAGCAGTGGAGGGGGGGCGGGCACAGATACGCAGTATTTT
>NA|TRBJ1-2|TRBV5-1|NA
CASSDSRNYGYTF
TGCGCCAGCAGTGACAGTCGAAACTATGGCTACACCTTC
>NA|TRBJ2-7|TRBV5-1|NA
CASSIDSSYEQYF
TGCGCCAGCAGCATCGACAGCTCCTACGAGCAGTACTTC
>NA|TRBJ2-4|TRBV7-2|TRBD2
CASSSLAGTAKNIQYF
TGTGCCAGCAGCTCTCTAGCGGGAACGGCCAAAAACATTCAGTACTTC
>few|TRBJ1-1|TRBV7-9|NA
CASSVQGRGTEAFF
TGTGCCAGCAGCGTACAGGGCCGAGGAACTGAAGCTTTCTTT